This T cell receptor beta chain emerged from a study of T cells after posttransplantation cyclophosphamide. Findings of the study overall: Skin or GI-infiltrating T cells shared few TRB sequences with blood. Donor CD8+ memory clones often dominated recipient blood repertoires at later times. TRB clonality was highly associated with recipient CMV seropositivity and reactivation.

Cyclophosphamide on days +3 and +4 followed busulfan-fludarabine conditioning and a marrow graft. Germline V gene data show CDR1 as PRHDT and CDR2 as FYEKMQ (reference sequence). Between the trimmed V and J ends, which lost 2 bases and 7 bases, there was a span of 12 bases. This CDR3 contains 15 residues. Only in-frame clones appear in the TCRdb table, and some are missing; sequencing was by immunoSEQ multiplex PCR. The data hold some 11,000 clones, with more than 75% observed a single time. As for this clone: Its antigen is not identified.

The source was CD4+ T cells sorted from PBMCs, collected after allogeneic stem cell transplant with posttransplant cyclophosphamide. J is TRBJ1-6 and V is TRBV13; D possibly corresponds to TRBD1 (5 bases). The source is a male patient younger than 45 who received an allogeneic stem cell transplant from a related donor, was CMV-positive, and had acute GVHD only. Some T cells may be graft donor cells. CDR3 nucleotide sequence: TGTGCCAGCAGCTTAAAGGATGGGGGGAATTCACCCCTCCACTTT. This translates into CASSLKDGGNSPLHF.